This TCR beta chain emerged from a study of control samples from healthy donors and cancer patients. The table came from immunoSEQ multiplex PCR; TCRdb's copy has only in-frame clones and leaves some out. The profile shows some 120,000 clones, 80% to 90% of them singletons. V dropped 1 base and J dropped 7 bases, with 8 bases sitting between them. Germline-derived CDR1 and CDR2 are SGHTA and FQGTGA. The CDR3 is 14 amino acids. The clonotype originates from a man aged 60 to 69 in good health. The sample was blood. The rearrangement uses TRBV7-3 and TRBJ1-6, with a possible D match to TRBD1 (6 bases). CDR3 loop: CASSLKTGNSPLHF. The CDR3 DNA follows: TGTGCCAGCAGCTTAAAGACAGGCAATTCACCCCTCCACTTT.